Sequencing of this TCR beta chain was carried out in a study of Graves' ophthalmopathy and Graves' hyperthyroidism. Study details: Investigators collected peripheral blood at initial diagnosis, before any treatment was given.

The study's findings and limits: The blood repertoire also included most expanded thyroid clonotypes above 0.001 frequency. Between ophthalmopathy and stable hyperthyroidism, a 13-signature model drew a separation with 87.88% sensitivity and approximately 77% specificity.

This clonotype was found many times. Its antigen is currently unknown. The germline CDR1 and CDR2 sequences are SEHNR and FQNEAQ (reference sequence). V was clipped by 1 base and J by 2 bases, with 9 bases between them. The CDR3 loop spans 15 amino acids. From RNA, the CDR3 regions of TCR beta chains were amplified and sequenced. HTBI primers were employed in first-round RT-PCR, then a second-round multiplex PCR followed. TCRdb fed the multiplex PCR reads into MiXCR, producing one record per CDR3 protein. Altogether fewer than 70,000 distinct CDR3 sequences are present, roughly half being singletons, with the ten largest covering 4.5% to 5%.

The specimen was peripheral blood. This rearrangement joins TRBV7-9 to TRBJ1-3; perhaps TRBD1 as D (5 bases). The TCR was taken from an adult woman with Graves' ophthalmopathy. The CDR3 DNA reads TGTGCCAGCAGCTTAGTGGCAGGGACTGGAAACACCATATATTTT. Amino acids: CASSLVAGTGNTIYF.